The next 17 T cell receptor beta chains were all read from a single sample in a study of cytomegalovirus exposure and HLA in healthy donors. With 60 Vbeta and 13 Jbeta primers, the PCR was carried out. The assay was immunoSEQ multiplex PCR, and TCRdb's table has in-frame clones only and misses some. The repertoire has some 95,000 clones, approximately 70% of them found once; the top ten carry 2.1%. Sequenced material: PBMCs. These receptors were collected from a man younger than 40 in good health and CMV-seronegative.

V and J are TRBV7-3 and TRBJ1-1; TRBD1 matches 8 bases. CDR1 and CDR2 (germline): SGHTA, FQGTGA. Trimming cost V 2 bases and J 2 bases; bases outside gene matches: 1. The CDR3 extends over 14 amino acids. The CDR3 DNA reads TGTGCCAGCAGCTTATCAGGGGGCAACACTGAAGCTTTCTTT. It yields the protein CASSLSGGNTEAFF.

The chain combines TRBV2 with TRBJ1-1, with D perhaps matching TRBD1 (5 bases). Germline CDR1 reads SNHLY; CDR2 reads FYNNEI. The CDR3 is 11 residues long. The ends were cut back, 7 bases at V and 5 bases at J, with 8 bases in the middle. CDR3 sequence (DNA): TGTGCCAGCAAGGAGGGGACTGAAGCTTTCTTT. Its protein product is CASKEGTEAFF.

In DNA form, the CDR3 reads TGTGCCTGGAGTGTATGGCAGGCCCTCAGTCCCCTCCACTTT. The encoded protein is CAWSVWQALSPLHF. The chain employs TRBV30 and TRBJ1-6; D is undetermined. Looked up from germline, CDR1 is GTSNPN and CDR2 is SVGIG (reference sequence). The V end was cut by 0 bases, the J end by 13 bases, with 16 bases between. The CDR3 is made up of 14 amino acids.

The CDR3 loop is CASSEGGSSYEQYF. Written as DNA, the CDR3 is TGTGCCAGCAGTGAGGGCGGAAGTTCCTACGAGCAGTACTTC. The chain employs TRBV28 and TRBJ2-7, with D perhaps TRBD2 (5 bases). The germline V gene encodes CDR1 MDHEN and CDR2 SYDVKM. There are 14 residues in the CDR3. V was pared by 5 bases and J by 1 base, with 12 bases between.

The CDR3 sequence is CASSLAPTGGQNTEAFF. The CDR3 DNA follows: TGTGCCAGCAGCTTAGCCCCCACAGGGGGCCAGAACACTGAAGCTTTCTTT. The chain links TRBV7-9 to TRBJ1-1; 9 bases align to TRBD1. Losses at the gene ends were 0 bases for V and 1 base for J; bases not matched to a gene: 6. There are 17 residues in the CDR3. CDR1 is SEHNR, CDR2 FQNEAQ, per germline (reference sequence).

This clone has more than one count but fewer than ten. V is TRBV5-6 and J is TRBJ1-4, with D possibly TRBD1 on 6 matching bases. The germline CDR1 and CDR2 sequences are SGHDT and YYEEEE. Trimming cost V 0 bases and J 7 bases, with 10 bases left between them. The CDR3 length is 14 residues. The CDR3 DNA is TGTGCCAGCAGCTTGGGTCAGGGGATTGAAAAACTGTTTTTT. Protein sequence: CASSLGQGIEKLFF.

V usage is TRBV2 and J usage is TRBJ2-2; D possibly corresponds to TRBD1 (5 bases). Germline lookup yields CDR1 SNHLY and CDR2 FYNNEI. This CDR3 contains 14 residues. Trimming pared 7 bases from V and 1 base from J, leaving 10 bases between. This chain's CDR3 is CASNLDMNTGELFF. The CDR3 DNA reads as TGTGCCAGCAATTTGGACATGAACACCGGGGAGCTGTTTTTT.

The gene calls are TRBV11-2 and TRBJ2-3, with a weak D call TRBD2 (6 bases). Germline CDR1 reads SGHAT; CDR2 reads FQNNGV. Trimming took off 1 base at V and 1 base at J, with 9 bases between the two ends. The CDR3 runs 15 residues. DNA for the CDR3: TGTGCCAGCAGCTTAGCCGGGGAGGGCACAGATACGCAGTATTTT. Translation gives CASSLAGEGTDTQYF.

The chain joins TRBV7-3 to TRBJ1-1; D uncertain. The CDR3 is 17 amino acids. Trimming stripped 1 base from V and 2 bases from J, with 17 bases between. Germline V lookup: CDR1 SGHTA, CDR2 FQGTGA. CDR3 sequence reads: CASSLKAAATVNTEAFF. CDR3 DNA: TGTGCCAGCAGCTTAAAAGCGGCAGCAACGGTTAACACTGAAGCTTTCTTT.

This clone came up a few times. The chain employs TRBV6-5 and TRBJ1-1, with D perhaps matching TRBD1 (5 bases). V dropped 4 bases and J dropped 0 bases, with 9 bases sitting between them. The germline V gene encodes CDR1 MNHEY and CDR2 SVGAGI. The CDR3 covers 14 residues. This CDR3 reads CASSFDSLNTEAFF. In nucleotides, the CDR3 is TGTGCCAGCAGTTTTGACAGTTTGAACACTGAAGCTTTCTTT.

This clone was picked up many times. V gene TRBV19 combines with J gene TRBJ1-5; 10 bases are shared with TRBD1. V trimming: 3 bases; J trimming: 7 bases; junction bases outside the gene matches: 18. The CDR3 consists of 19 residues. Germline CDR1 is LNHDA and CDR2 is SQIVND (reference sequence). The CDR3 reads CASSIRGYRDRGSRQPQHF. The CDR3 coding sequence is TGTGCCAGTAGTATTAGGGGGTACCGGGACAGGGGCTCACGACAGCCCCAGCATTTT.

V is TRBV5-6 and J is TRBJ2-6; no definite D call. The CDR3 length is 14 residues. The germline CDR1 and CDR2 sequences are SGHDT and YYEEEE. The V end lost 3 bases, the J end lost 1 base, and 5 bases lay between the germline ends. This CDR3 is CASSSRSGANVLTF. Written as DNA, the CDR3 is TGTGCCAGCAGCTCGAGATCTGGGGCCAACGTCCTGACTTTC.

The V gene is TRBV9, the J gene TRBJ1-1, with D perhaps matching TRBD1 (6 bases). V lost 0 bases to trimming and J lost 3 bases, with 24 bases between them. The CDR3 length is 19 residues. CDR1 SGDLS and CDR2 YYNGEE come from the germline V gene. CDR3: CASSVATGPEGVLDTEAFF. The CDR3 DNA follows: TGTGCCAGCAGCGTAGCTACGGGACCCGAGGGGGTTCTGGACACTGAAGCTTTCTTT.

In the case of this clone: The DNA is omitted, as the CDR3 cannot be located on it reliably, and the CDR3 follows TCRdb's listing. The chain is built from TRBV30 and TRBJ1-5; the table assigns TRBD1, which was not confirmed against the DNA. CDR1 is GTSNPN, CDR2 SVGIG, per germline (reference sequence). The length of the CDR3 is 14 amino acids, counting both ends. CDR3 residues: CAWSSGQGYQPQHF.

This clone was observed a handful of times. CDR3: CASSPQGAGQPQHF. Here the CDR3 DNA reads TGTGCCAGCTCACCACAGGGGGCCGGGCAGCCCCAGCATTTT. V usage is TRBV18 and J usage is TRBJ1-5; 7 bases match TRBD1. Germline CDR1 KGHSH, CDR2 LQKENI. The CDR3 length is 14 residues. V gave up 1 base and J gave up 7 bases; unmatched junction bases: 4.

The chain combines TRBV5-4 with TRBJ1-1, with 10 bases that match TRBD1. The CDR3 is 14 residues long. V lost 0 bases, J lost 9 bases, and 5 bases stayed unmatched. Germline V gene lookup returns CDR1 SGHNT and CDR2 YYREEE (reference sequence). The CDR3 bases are TGTGCCAGCAGCTTGGAGGGACAGGGGCACCAAGCTTTCTTT. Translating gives CASSLEGQGHQAFF.

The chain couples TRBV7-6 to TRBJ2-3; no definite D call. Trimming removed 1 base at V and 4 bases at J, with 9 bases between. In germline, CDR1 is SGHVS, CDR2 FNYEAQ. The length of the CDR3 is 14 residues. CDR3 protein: CASSLDRVPDTQYF. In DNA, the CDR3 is TGTGCCAGCAGCTTAGATCGGGTCCCAGATACGCAGTATTTT.